These T cell receptor beta chains were read from a single sample in a study of T cell responses to AZD1222 COVID-19 vaccine. Method: immunoSEQ multiplex PCR; TCRdb's copy keeps in-frame clones and lacks some. The sample shows around 100,000 clones, more than 75% of them seen only once. Sequenced material: peripheral blood, taken on day 0 of AZD1222 vaccination. The receptors shown here come from an adult in good health. Each CDR3 is given with its conserved first and last residue. A D gene is named only where the DNA matches it firmly.

J gene,D gene,V gene,CDR3 DNA,CDR3 protein
TRBJ2-7,-,TRBV5-1,TGCGCCAGCAGCTCGGGACCGCGAACCTACGAGCAGTACTTC,CASSSGPRTYEQYF
TRBJ2-1,TRBD2,TRBV19,TGTGCCAGTAGTATAGCTAGCGGGAGTAGCAATGAGCAGTTCTTC,CASSIASGSSNEQFF
TRBJ1-1,-,TRBV18,TGTGCCAGCTCACCACGTAACACAGCTCGTGAAGCTTTCTTT,CASSPRNTAREAFF
TRBJ1-5,-,TRBV2,TGTGCCAGCACGCGCTGGGCCCCCAATAGCAATCAGCCCCAGCATTTT,CASTRWAPNSNQPQHF
TRBJ1-5,-,TRBV19,TGTGCCAGTAGTACCGACGGACAGCAACTAATAATTCAGCCCCAGCATTTT,CASSTDGQQLIIQPQHF
TRBJ2-7,-,TRBV7-9,TGTGCCAGCAGCTTAGTAGGTAGCGAGCAGTACTTC,CASSLVGSEQYF
TRBJ2-2,-,TRBV21-1,TGTGCCAGCAGCAAAGGCGGACACCGGAACACCGGGGAGCTGTTTTTT,CASSKGGHRNTGELFF
TRBJ2-7,-,TRBV13,TGTGCCACCGGGCGCTCCTACGAGCAGTACTTC,CATGRSYEQYF
TRBJ2-4,-,TRBV2,TGTGCCAGCAGTGAGACTAGGAGTTTATTTCAGTACTTC,CASSETRSLFQYF
TRBJ2-3,-,TRBV5-1,TGCGCCAGCAGCTTACACACAGATACGCAGTATTTT,CASSLHTDTQYF
TRBJ2-1,TRBD2,TRBV9,TGTGCCAGCGGACGAGCGGGAAAGGATGAGCAGTTCTTC,CASGRAGKDEQFF
TRBJ1-5,-,TRBV18,TGTGCCAGCTCATACACCATCGGGCCCGATCAGCCCCAGCATTTT,CASSYTIGPDQPQHF
TRBJ2-1,-,TRBV25-1,TGTGCCAGCAGTGTTCCTAGTTCCTACAATGAGCAGTTCTTC,CASSVPSSYNEQFF
TRBJ1-1,-,TRBV19,TGTGCCACCACCGGGGTTCCAGAAAGGACTGAAGCTTTCTTT,CATTGVPERTEAFF
TRBJ2-5,TRBD2,TRBV19,TGTGCCAGTAGAGGGACTAGCAGAAACCAAGAGACCCAGTACTTC,CASRGTSRNQETQYF